The 30 T cell receptor beta chains in this list originate from one sample, sequenced in a study of human T cells and chemical hapten exposure. As to time point: patch test 3, about 24 weeks after DPC sensitization. Treatment meaning: therapeutic diphenylcyclopropenone sensitization with weekly scalp DPC. TCRdb itself ran the RACE reads through MiXCR, one entry per CDR3 protein. Among about 190,000 distinct CDR3 sequences listed, around 25% were seen once. Specimen: whole blood, collected in connection with sensitization to the hapten diphenylcyclopropenone (DPC). These receptors originate from a middle-aged woman with alopecia areata. Some clones in this sample may be carry-over from other donors' samples.

This clonotype was seen repeatedly, ten times or more. The J gene is TRBJ1-1, the V gene TRBV7-9; D call uncertain. From germline, CDR1 is SEHNR and CDR2 FQNEAQ (reference sequence). The CDR3 contains 12 residues. V was pared by 2 bases and J by 5 bases, with 6 bases between. DNA of the CDR3: TGTGCCAGCAGCTTACAGAGGACTGAAGCTTTCTTT. This encodes CASSLQRTEAFF. The full variable domain, with the rest looked up from reference TRBV7-9 and TRBJ1-1, is DTGVSQNPRHKITKRGQNVTFRCDPISEHNRLYWYRQTLGQGPEFLTYFQNEAQLEKSRLLSDRFSAERPKGSFSTLEIQRTEQGDSAMYLCASSLQRTEAFFGQGTRLTVV.

The sample holds a few counts of this clonotype. The chain links TRBV4-3 to TRBJ1-3; TRBD1 might be the D (5 bases). Germline V gene data show CDR1 as LGHNA and CDR2 as YSLEER. Trimming took off 0 bases at V and 2 bases at J, with 11 bases between the two ends. CDR3 size: 16 residues. CDR3 sequence (DNA): TGCGCCAGCAGCCAAGAGATAGCGGGGGCTGGAAACACCATATATTTT. It specifies CASSQEIAGAGNTIYF.

The rearrangement links TRBV18 to TRBJ1-5; D gene unclear. The CDR3 runs 16 residues. V dropped 3 bases and J dropped 5 bases, with 17 bases sitting between them. In germline, CDR1 is KGHSH, CDR2 LQKENI. The CDR3 sequence: CASSPESAGSDQPQHF. Here the CDR3 DNA reads TGTGCCAGCTCACCGGAGAGTGCGGGATCGGATCAGCCCCAGCATTTT.

V is TRBV12-3 or TRBV12-4 and J is TRBJ2-1; D unresolved. V was pared by 5 bases and J by 1 base, with 12 bases between. The CDR3 loop spans 15 amino acids. The CDR3 loop reads CASSQSPQSYNEQFF. The DNA for the CDR3 is TGTGCCAGCAGTCAAAGCCCCCAATCCTACAATGAGCAGTTCTTC.

This clonotype was seen ten or more times. The chain employs TRBV7-9 and TRBJ2-5, with D unclear. CDR3 length: 14 residues. Germline V lookup: CDR1 SEHNR, CDR2 FQNEAQ (reference sequence). Trimming removed 4 bases from V and 2 bases from J, with 11 bases in between. In DNA form, the CDR3 reads TGTGCCAGCAGCTCCCTTCGCGAGCAAGAGACCCAGTACTTC. Translating it yields CASSSLREQETQYF.

The table lists this clonotype with many counts. V usage is TRBV20-1 and J usage is TRBJ1-6; possible D gene TRBD1, 5 bases. V was pared by 0 bases and J by 8 bases, with 14 bases between. This CDR3 is built from 15 residues. Germline lookup yields CDR1 DFQATT and CDR2 SNEGSKA (reference sequence). Written as DNA, the CDR3 is TGCAGTGCTAGAGACTTCCGGGACTCCTATTCACCCCTCCACTTT. Its protein is CSARDFRDSYSPLHF.

The chain links TRBV29-1 to TRBJ2-3; unclear D gene. Trimming left V 4 bases short and J 2 bases short, with 10 bases between. Germline loops: CDR1 SQVTM, CDR2 ANQGSEA. The CDR3 runs 13 residues. Here the CDR3 DNA reads TGCAGCGTTGTGCCACTCTCCACAGATACGCAGTATTTT. Amino acid sequence: CSVVPLSTDTQYF.

CDR3 DNA sequence: TGTGCCAGCAGTGAAGTGGGGGGCGCCGACTACACCTTC. It is translated as CASSEVGGADYTF. The genes are TRBV6-4 and TRBJ1-2, with a possible D match to TRBD1 (6 bases). V was clipped by 3 bases and J by 10 bases, with 15 bases between them. The CDR3 is 13 amino acids. The germline V gene has CDR1 MRHNA and CDR2 SNTAGT.

The chain has TRBV24-1 and TRBJ2-6; perhaps TRBD1 as D (6 bases). V was clipped by 7 bases and J by 0 bases, with 18 bases between them. The CDR3 is 18 residues long. Germline CDR1 KGHDR, CDR2 SFDVKD. The CDR3 sequence: CATSPRTVLGSGANVLTF. DNA for the CDR3: TGTGCCACCAGCCCCCGGACAGTACTCGGCTCTGGGGCCAACGTCCTGACTTTC.

The table lists this clonotype with a count of one. The chain carries TRBV11-1 and TRBJ1-1, with TRBD1 matching over 9 bases. Trimming cost V 0 bases and J 5 bases; bases outside gene matches: 10. The CDR3 is 17 residues long. From germline, CDR1 is SGHAT and CDR2 FQDESV (reference sequence). The CDR3 DNA sequence: TGTGCCAGCAGCTTAGCGGCCGGACAGGGGAGTAGGACTGAAGCTTTCTTT. Protein: CASSLAAGQGSRTEAFF. Full variable domain (remainder filled in from reference TRBV11-1 and TRBJ1-1): EAEVAQSPRYKITEKSQAVAFWCDPISGHATLYWYRQILGQGPELLVQFQDESVVDDSQLPKDRFSAERLKGVDSTLKIQPAELGDSAMYLCASSLAAGQGSRTEAFFGQGTRLTVV.

This clonotype was observed a few times. The V and J genes are TRBV27 and TRBJ2-5, with no clear D. CDR1 is MNHEY, CDR2 SMNVEV, per germline (reference sequence). There are 13 residues in the CDR3. V shed 3 bases and J shed 0 bases, with 5 bases lying between them. The DNA for the CDR3 is TGTGCCAGCAGTTTCGACAACCAAGAGACCCAGTACTTC. Amino acid sequence: CASSFDNQETQYF.

This clonotype was seen a handful of times. V gene TRBV6-5 combines with J gene TRBJ2-5, with TRBD2 matching over 11 bases. V lost 6 bases to trimming and J lost 3 bases; unmatched junction nucleotides: 9. There are 16 residues in the CDR3. Germline CDR1 and CDR2: MNHEY and SVGAGI. The CDR3 spells CASRTTSGRVKETQYF. For the CDR3, the DNA is TGTGCCAGCAGAACCACTAGCGGGAGAGTAAAAGAGACCCAGTACTTC.

This clonotype was observed a handful of times. This sequence joins TRBV29-1 and TRBJ2-7; 7 bases agree with TRBD1. CDR1 and CDR2 from the germline V gene are SQVTM and ANQGSEA. The CDR3 consists of 14 residues. J was trimmed by 3 bases and V by 1 base; bases with no gene match: 6. The CDR3 is CSVEVGQRYYEQYF. CDR3 nucleotides: TGCAGCGTTGAAGTGGGACAGAGATACTACGAGCAGTACTTC.

This clonotype was seen more than once but under ten times. The genes are TRBV6-2 or TRBV6-3 and TRBJ2-5; D is possibly TRBD2 (5 bases). The germline gives CDR1 MNHEY, CDR2 SVGEGT. The CDR3 has 13 residues. The ends were cut back, 4 bases at V and 1 base at J, with 7 bases in the middle. CDR3 region: CASSSRGQETQYF. CDR3 nucleotides: TGTGCCAGCAGTTCTCGGGGCCAAGAGACCCAGTACTTC.

This sequence joins TRBV20-1 and TRBJ2-7; 7 bases match TRBD1. Trimming removed 3 bases from V and 5 bases from J; junction bases left unmatched: 22. This CDR3 is 18 amino acids long. Per the germline V gene, CDR1 is DFQATT and CDR2 is SNEGSKA (reference sequence). CDR3 sequence reads: CSASNFRGGVRLRNEQYF. As DNA, the CDR3 is TGCAGTGCTAGTAATTTTCGAGGGGGCGTTCGACTAAGGAACGAGCAGTACTTC.

In this sample, this clonotype turned up a few times. The chain couples TRBV9 to TRBJ1-5, with D tentatively TRBD1 (5 bases). The CDR3 spans 14 residues. Germline CDR1 SGDLS, CDR2 YYNGEE. V was trimmed by 0 bases and J by 7 bases, leaving 11 bases between them. CDR3 DNA sequence: TGTGCCAGCAGCGTAGGACAGCTCGGGCAGCCCCAGCATTTT. Encoded protein: CASSVGQLGQPQHF.

This chain links TRBV4-3 with TRBJ1-3; D remains ambiguous. The CDR3 runs 15 residues. Germline loops: CDR1 LGHNA, CDR2 YSLEER. The ends were cut back, 1 base at V and 2 bases at J, with 9 bases in the middle. The CDR3 region has the DNA TGCGCCAGCAGCCAAGCGAGCTCAGCTGGAAACACCATATATTTT. It yields the protein CASSQASSAGNTIYF.

The chain couples TRBV5-4 to TRBJ2-3; D is unresolved. V lost 0 bases and J 4 bases, leaving 12 bases between the germline ends. CDR1 and CDR2 (germline): SGHNT, YYREEE (reference sequence). The CDR3 totals 15 residues. In DNA form, the CDR3 reads TGTGCCAGCAGCTTGGGGCTGCCGGGCGCAGATACGCAGTATTTT. This translates into CASSLGLPGADTQYF. Full variable domain (outside the CDR3, taken from reference TRBV5-4 and TRBJ2-3): ETGVTQSPTHLIKTRGQQVTLRCSSQSGHNTVSWYQQALGQGPQFIFQYYREEENGRGNFPPRFSGLQFPNYSSELNVNALELDDSALYLCASSLGLPGADTQYFGPGTRLTVL.

The chain links TRBV7-9 to TRBJ2-7; 7 bases align to TRBD2. Germline V lookup: CDR1 SEHNR, CDR2 FQNEAQ (reference sequence). With 4 bases clipped from V and 1 base from J, the junction kept 10 bases outside the gene matches. The CDR3 runs 16 residues. The CDR3 region has the DNA TGTGCCAGCAGCTGGCGACTAGCTCTCAATTCCTACGAGCAGTACTTC. Its translation is CASSWRLALNSYEQYF.

This clonotype turned up a few times. This chain connects TRBV6-5 to TRBJ2-7; TRBD1 is a possible D gene (6 bases). The CDR3 consists of 14 residues. Germline CDR1 MNHEY, CDR2 SVGAGI. V was shortened by 2 bases and J by 7 bases, with 15 bases between the two germline ends. CDR3 DNA: TGTGCCAGCAGTTACGTACAGGGCTCGGGGGAGCAGTACTTC. This sequence encodes CASSYVQGSGEQYF.

The V call is TRBV6-5, the J call TRBJ1-4, with 11 bases that match TRBD1. The CDR3 spans 15 residues. Per germline, CDR1 MNHEY and CDR2 SVGAGI. The V gene end was trimmed by 4 bases and the J gene end by 10 bases; junction bases not matched to a gene: 8. The CDR3 nucleotides read TGTGCCAGCAGTTCTCCGGGACAGGGGGAGAGAAAACTGTTTTTT. Translation: CASSSPGQGERKLFF.

This clonotype was found once. V and J are TRBV20-1 and TRBJ2-5; 11 positions agree with TRBD2. From germline, CDR1 is DFQATT and CDR2 SNEGSKA (reference sequence). The CDR3 consists of 15 residues. V gave up 5 bases and J gave up 2 bases; unmatched junction bases: 7. This CDR3 reads CSADLAGGEQETQYF. CDR3 bases: TGCAGTGCTGATCTAGCGGGAGGAGAGCAAGAGACCCAGTACTTC.

This clonotype was observed a handful of times. The chain couples TRBV15 to TRBJ2-3; TRBD1 matches at 7 bases. V trimming: 0 bases; J trimming: 10 bases; junction bases outside the gene matches: 4. The CDR3 runs to 13 residues. Germline V gene data show CDR1 as LNHNV and CDR2 as YYDKDF (reference sequence). CDR3 in amino acids: CATSREPGTAQYF. The CDR3 DNA is TGTGCCACCAGCAGAGAACCCGGGACAGCGCAGTATTTT.

This sequence joins TRBV12-3 or TRBV12-4 and TRBJ1-5; the match to TRBD1 covers 9 bases. V shed 5 bases, J shed 7 bases, and the junction held 15 bases outside the gene matches. The CDR3 has 17 amino acids. CDR3 nucleotide sequence: TGTGCCAGCAGTCCAACCCCACTGACAGGGGGAGGGCAGCCCCAGCATTTT. It codes for CASSPTPLTGGGQPQHF.

On this clonotype: This clone may be a read error of a much larger clone one base away. V is TRBV11-1 and J is TRBJ1-1; 9 bases agree with TRBD1. This CDR3 has 15 amino acids. Germline values: CDR1 SGHAT, CDR2 FQDESV (reference sequence). J was trimmed by 6 bases and V by 5 bases; bases with no gene match: 10. The CDR3 loop is CASSAGDRVCAEAFF. DNA of the CDR3: TGTGCCAGCAGCGCAGGGGACAGGGTCTGCGCTGAAGCTTTCTTT.

As concerns this clonotype: A read error may be the cause here, since a much bigger clone is one base away. The chain uses TRBV7-8 and TRBJ2-1; D may be TRBD2 (5 bases). CDR1 and CDR2 (germline): SGHVS, FQNEAQ. Trimming left V 5 bases short and J 9 bases short, with 23 bases between. The length of the CDR3 is 16 residues. The CDR3 sequence: CASSRHSERALGEQFF. DNA for the CDR3: TGTGCCAGCAGCCGCCATAGCGAGAGGGCCCTCGGTGAGCAGTTCTTC.

This clonotype came up many times. The chain has TRBV29-1 and TRBJ2-4; perhaps TRBD2 as D (6 bases). Trimming pared 7 bases from V and 6 bases from J, leaving 16 bases between. Germline CDR1 is SQVTM and CDR2 is ANQGSEA. This CDR3 has 13 amino acids. The CDR3 region has the DNA TGCAGCGGGACTGGTCAGGGAGGAAACATTCAGTACTTC. Amino acid sequence: CSGTGQGGNIQYF.

The sample holds many counts of this clonotype. The V and J genes are TRBV28 and TRBJ1-6, with a tentative D call TRBD1 (5 bases). Germline lookup yields CDR1 MDHEN and CDR2 SYDVKM. This CDR3 contains 12 residues. Trimming shortened V by 4 bases and J by 14 bases, and 12 bases separated the two germline ends. CDR3 sequence: CASSSGTPALHF. Written as DNA, the CDR3 is TGTGCCAGCAGTTCCGGGACTCCCGCCCTCCACTTT.

This clonotype was found a few times. The CDR3 DNA follows: TGCGCCAGCAGCTTGGATGGGAAAGATCAGCCCCAGCATTTT. Protein: CASSLDGKDQPQHF. This sequence joins TRBV5-1 and TRBJ1-5; the D is unclear. CDR1 is SGHRS and CDR2 is YFSETQ in the germline V gene. V was shortened by 0 bases and J by 5 bases, with 9 bases between the two germline ends. CDR3 size: 14 residues. Looking up the rest from reference TRBV5-1 and TRBJ1-5 gives the full variable domain: KAGVTQTPRYLIKTRGQQVTLSCSPISGHRSVSWYQQTPGQGLQFLFEYFSETQRNKGNFPGRFSGRQFSNSRSEMNVSTLELGDSALYLCASSLDGKDQPQHFGDGTRLSIL.

This clonotype appeared a few times. The chain is built from TRBV4-2 and TRBJ1-1, with D possibly being TRBD1 (5 bases). The CDR3 is 13 amino acids. The germline V and J ends were trimmed by 1 base and 10 bases, with 13 bases remaining between them. The germline gives CDR1 LGHNA, CDR2 YNFKEQ. CDR3 DNA: TGTGCCAGCAGCCAAGTACAGGCCCGGGGAGCTTTCTTT. It encodes CASSQVQARGAFF.